This T cell receptor (beta chain) was identified during a study of cytomegalovirus exposure and HLA in healthy donors. Germline V gene data show CDR1 as SEHNR and CDR2 as FQNEAQ (reference sequence). This CDR3 contains 13 residues. Between the trimmed V and J ends, which lost 1 base and 4 bases, there was a span of 7 bases. PCR primers comprised 60 Vbeta and 13 Jbeta primers. Clones were sequenced by immunoSEQ multiplex PCR, and TCRdb holds only the in-frame ones, with some missing. The sample carries about 43,000 clones, around 64% recorded once. Source material: PBMCs. V is TRBV7-9 and J is TRBJ2-5; D ambiguous. This clonotype was sampled from a human donor in good health. CDR3 in amino acids: CASSLGSRETQYF. The CDR3 DNA sequence: TGTGCCAGCAGCTTAGGCAGTCGAGAGACCCAGTACTTC.